This TCR beta chain derives from a study of cytomegalovirus exposure and HLA in healthy donors. This clone is deemed medium-sized. Healthy people donating bone marrow made up the donors. It was with 60 Vbeta and 13 Jbeta primers that the PCR ran. Sequenced by immunoSEQ multiplex PCR; TCRdb stores in-frame clones only, minus some. The data hold around 86,000 clones, with about 80% observed a single time. The CDR3 is 17 amino acids. CDR1 and CDR2 from the germline V gene are MGHRA and YSYEKL. J lost 0 bases, V lost 1 base, and 7 bases had no gene match. The chain is built from TRBV4-1 and TRBJ2-7; the match to TRBD2 covers 9 bases. The sequence was obtained from a female donor in good health and CMV-seronegative. The source material was PBMCs. DNA for the CDR3: TGCGCCAGCAGCCAAGTAGCGGGGGCGGGACGCTCCTACGAGCAGTACTTC. It encodes CASSQVAGAGRSYEQYF.